This T cell receptor (beta chain) was observed in a study of shared clonotypes between healthy human individuals. Only in-frame clones appear in the TCRdb table, and some are missing; sequencing was by immunoSEQ multiplex PCR. The sample records 2 million to 2.5 million clones, 90% to 96% being singletons. Germline CDR1 and CDR2: SGHTA and FQGNSA. V was pared by 3 bases and J by 0 bases, with 9 bases between. The CDR3 runs to 14 residues. The sequence was collected from a man younger than 35 in good health. Material: naive CD4+ T cells sorted from blood. This sample's subset: CD45RA+ positively selected. This chain joins TRBV7-2 and TRBJ2-7, with a possible D match to TRBD1 (5 bases). DNA for the CDR3: TGTGCCAGCAGCTTGGGGCTTCACTCCTACGAGCAGTACTTC. Translated, it gives CASSLGLHSYEQYF.